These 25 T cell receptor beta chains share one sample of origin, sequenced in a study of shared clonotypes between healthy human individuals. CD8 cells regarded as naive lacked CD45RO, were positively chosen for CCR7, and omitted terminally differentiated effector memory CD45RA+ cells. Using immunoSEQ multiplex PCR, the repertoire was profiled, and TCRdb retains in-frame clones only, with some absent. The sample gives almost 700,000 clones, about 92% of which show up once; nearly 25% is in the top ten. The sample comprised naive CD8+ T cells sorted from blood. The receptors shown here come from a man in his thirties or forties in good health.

CDR3 protein: CASSLVGQAGYNEQFF. CDR3 in DNA: TGTGCCAGCAGCTTAGTGGGTCAAGCAGGCTACAATGAGCAGTTCTTC. The J gene is TRBJ2-1, the V gene TRBV7-3; D not certain. From germline, CDR1 is SGHTA and CDR2 FQGTGA. The CDR3 spans 16 residues. The V gene lost 2 bases and the J gene lost 3 bases, with 14 bases spanning the gap.

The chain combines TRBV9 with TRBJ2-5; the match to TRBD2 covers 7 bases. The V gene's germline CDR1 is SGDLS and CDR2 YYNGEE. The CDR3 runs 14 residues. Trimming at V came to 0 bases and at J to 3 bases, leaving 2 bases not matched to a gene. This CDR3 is CASSVGLAEETQYF. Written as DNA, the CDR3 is TGTGCCAGCAGCGTAGGGCTAGCGGAAGAGACCCAGTACTTC. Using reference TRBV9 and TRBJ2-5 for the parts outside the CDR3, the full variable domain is DSGVTQTPKHLITATGQRVTLRCSPRSGDLSVYWYQQSLDQGLQFLIQYYNGEERAKGNILERFSAQQFPDLHSELNLSSLELGDSALYFCASSVGLAEETQYFGPGTRLLVL.

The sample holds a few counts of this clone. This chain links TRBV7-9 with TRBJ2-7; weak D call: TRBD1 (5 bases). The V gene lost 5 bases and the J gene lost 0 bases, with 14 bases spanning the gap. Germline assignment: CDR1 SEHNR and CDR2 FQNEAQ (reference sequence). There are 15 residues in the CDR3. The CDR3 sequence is CASSQGWGSSYEQYF. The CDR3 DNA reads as TGTGCCAGCAGCCAAGGGTGGGGCAGCTCCTACGAGCAGTACTTC.

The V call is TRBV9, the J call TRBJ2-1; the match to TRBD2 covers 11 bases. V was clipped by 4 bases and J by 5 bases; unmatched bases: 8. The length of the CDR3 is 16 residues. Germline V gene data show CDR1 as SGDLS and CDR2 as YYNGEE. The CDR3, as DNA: TGTGCCAGCAGCAAGCAACTAGCGGGAGCGGACAATGAGCAGTTCTTC. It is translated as CASSKQLAGADNEQFF.

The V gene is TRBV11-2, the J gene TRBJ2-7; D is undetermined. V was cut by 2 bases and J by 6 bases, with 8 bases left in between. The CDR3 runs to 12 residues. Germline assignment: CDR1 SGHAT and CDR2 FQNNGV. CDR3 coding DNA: TGTGCCAGCAGCTTAAGGGCTGGCGAGCAGTACTTC. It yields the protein CASSLRAGEQYF.

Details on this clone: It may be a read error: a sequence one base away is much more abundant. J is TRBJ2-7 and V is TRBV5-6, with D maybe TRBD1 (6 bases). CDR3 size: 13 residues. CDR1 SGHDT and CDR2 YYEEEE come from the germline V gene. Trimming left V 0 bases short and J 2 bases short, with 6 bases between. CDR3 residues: CASSLEGAYEQYF. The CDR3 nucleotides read TGTGCCAGCAGCTTGGAGGGGGCCTACGAGCAGTACTTC.

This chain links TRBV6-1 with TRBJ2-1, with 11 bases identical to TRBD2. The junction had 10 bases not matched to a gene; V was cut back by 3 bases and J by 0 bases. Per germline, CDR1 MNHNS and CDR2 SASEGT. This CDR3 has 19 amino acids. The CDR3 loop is CASSEGGTSGTGSYNEQFF. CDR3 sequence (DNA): TGTGCCAGCAGTGAGGGGGGGACTAGCGGAACAGGCTCCTACAATGAGCAGTTCTTC.

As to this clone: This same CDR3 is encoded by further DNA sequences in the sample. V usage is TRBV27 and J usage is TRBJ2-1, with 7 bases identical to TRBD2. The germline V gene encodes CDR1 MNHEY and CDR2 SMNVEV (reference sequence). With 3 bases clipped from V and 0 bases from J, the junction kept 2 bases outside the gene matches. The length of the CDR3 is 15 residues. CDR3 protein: CASSFRGSSYNEQFF. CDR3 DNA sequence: TGTGCCAGCAGTTTCCGCGGGAGCTCCTACAATGAGCAGTTCTTC.

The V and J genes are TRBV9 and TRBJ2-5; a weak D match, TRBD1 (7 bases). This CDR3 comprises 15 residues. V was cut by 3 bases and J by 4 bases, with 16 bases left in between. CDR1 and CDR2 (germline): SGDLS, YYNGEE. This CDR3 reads CASSAFDREVETQYF. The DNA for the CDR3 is TGTGCCAGCAGCGCGTTCGACAGGGAGGTAGAGACCCAGTACTTC.

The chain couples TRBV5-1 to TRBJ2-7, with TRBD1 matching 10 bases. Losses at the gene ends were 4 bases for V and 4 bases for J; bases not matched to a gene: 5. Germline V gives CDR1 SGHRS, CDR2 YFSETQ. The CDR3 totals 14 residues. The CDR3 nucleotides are TGCGCCAGCAGCAGCCGGGACAGGGGTTACGAGCAGTACTTC. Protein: CASSSRDRGYEQYF.

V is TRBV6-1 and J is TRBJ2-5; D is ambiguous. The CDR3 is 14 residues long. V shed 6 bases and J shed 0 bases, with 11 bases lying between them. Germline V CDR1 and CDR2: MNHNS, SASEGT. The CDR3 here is CASSLTQYQETQYF. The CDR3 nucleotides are TGTGCCAGCAGCCTAACACAGTACCAAGAGACCCAGTACTTC.

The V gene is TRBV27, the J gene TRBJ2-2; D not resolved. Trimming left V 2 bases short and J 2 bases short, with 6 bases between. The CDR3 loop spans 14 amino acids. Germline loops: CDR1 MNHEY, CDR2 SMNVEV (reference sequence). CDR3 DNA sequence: TGTGCCAGCAGTTTAGGGTTCAACACCGGGGAGCTGTTTTTT. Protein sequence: CASSLGFNTGELFF.

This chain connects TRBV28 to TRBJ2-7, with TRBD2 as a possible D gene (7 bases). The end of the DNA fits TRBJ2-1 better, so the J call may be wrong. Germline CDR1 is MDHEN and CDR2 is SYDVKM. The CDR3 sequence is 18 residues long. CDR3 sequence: CASSLSKQGGRRYNEQFF. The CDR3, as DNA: TGTGCCAGCAGTTTATCAAAACAGGGCGGGAGAAGATACAATGAGCAGTTCTTC.

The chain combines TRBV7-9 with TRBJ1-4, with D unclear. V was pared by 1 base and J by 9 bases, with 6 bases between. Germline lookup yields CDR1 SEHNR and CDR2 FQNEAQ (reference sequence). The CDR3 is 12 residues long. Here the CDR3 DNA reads TGTGCCAGCAGCTTAGTTGACCAAAAACTGTTTTTT. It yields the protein CASSLVDQKLFF.

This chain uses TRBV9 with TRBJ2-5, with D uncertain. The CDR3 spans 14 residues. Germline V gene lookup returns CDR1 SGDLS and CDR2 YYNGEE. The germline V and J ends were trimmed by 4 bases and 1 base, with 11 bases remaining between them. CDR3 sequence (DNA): TGTGCCAGCAGCTTTCTCGGGTCCCAAGAGACCCAGTACTTC. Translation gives CASSFLGSQETQYF.

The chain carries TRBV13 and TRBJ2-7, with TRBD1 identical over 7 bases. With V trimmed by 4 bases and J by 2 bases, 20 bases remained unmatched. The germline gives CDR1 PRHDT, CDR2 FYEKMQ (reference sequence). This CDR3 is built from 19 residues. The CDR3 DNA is TGTGCCAGCAGCTCGTGGACAGGTTCTCTTTCCGAGGTCCCCTACGAGCAGTACTTC. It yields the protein CASSSWTGSLSEVPYEQYF.

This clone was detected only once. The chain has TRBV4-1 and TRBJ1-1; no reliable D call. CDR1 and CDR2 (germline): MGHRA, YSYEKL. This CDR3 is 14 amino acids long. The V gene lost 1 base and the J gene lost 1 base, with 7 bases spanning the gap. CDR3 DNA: TGCGCCAGCAGCCAAGGAAGATCGAACACTGAAGCTTTCTTT. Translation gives CASSQGRSNTEAFF.

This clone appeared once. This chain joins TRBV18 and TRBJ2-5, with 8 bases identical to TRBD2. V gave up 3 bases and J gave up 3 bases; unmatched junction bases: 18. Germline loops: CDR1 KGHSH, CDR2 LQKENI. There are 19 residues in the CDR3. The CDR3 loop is CASSPGRPSLAARKETQYF. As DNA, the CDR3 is TGTGCCAGCTCACCCGGCAGGCCCTCACTAGCGGCCCGAAAAGAGACCCAGTACTTC.

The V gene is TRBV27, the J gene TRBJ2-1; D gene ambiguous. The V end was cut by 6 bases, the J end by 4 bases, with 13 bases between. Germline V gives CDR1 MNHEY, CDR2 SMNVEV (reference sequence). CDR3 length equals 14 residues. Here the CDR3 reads CASRQNPIYNEQFF. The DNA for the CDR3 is TGTGCCAGCAGACAGAATCCCATATACAATGAGCAGTTCTTC.

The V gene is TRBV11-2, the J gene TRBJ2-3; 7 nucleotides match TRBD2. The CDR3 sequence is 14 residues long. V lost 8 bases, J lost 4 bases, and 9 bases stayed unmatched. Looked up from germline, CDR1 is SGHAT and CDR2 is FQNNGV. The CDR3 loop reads CASRGSGKADTQYF. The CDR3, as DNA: TGTGCCAGCCGGGGGAGCGGGAAGGCAGATACGCAGTATTTT.

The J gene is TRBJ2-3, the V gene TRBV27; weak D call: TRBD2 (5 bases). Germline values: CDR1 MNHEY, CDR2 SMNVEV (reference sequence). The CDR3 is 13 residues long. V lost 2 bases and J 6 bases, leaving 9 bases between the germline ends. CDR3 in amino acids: CASSLMPGDTQYF. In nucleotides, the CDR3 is TGTGCCAGCAGTTTAATGCCGGGGGATACGCAGTATTTT.

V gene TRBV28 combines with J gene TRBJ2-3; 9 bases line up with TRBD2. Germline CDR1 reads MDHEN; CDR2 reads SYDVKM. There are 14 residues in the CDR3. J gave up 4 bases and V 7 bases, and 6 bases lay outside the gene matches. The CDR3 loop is CASIYSGRSDTQYF. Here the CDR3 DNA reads TGTGCCAGCATATATAGCGGGAGATCAGATACGCAGTATTTT.

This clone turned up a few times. CDR3 loop: CASWDRGYEQYF. The CDR3, as DNA: TGTGCCAGTTGGGACAGGGGCTACGAGCAGTACTTC. The V and J genes are TRBV28 and TRBJ2-7; 10 bases line up with TRBD1. The ends lost 9 bases at V and 3 bases at J; junction bases unmatched: 2. The CDR3 has 12 residues. Germline CDR1 MDHEN, CDR2 SYDVKM.

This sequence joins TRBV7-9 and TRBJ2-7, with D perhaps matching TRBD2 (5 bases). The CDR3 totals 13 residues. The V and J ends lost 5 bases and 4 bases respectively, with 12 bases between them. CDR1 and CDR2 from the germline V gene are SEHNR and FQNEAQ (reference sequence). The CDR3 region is CASSTLLDYEQYF. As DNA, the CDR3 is TGTGCCAGCAGCACCCTACTAGATTACGAGCAGTACTTC. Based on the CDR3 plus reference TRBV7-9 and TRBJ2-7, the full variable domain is DTGVSQNPRHKITKRGQNVTFRCDPISEHNRLYWYRQTLGQGPEFLTYFQNEAQLEKSRLLSDRFSAERPKGSFSTLEIQRTEQGDSAMYLCASSTLLDYEQYFGPGTRLTVT.

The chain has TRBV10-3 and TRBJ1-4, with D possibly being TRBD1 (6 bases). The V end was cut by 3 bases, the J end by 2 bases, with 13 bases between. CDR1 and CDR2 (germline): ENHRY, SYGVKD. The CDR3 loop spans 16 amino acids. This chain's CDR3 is CAISDLQGVTNEKLFF. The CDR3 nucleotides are TGTGCCATCAGTGATCTACAGGGAGTGACTAATGAAAAACTGTTTTTT.